Following are 29 T cell receptor beta chains from one sample sequenced in a study of T cell changes during pregnancy in multiple sclerosis. Assay used: immunoSEQ multiplex PCR; TCRdb lists only in-frame clones, some missing. Seen here are 45,000 or so clones, roughly 88% observed once, and the top ten hold 1.4% to 1.5%. The sample was PBMCs (not recorded whether the cells were cultured). The source is a female donor with multiple sclerosis, enrolled in a pregnancy study.

This CDR3 is CASSQVTGFNQPQHF. The CDR3, as DNA: TGCGCCAGCAGCCAAGTGACAGGGTTCAACCAGCCCCAGCATTTT. The V and J genes are TRBV4-1 and TRBJ1-5; 7 bases are shared with TRBD1. The CDR3 is 15 residues long. J lost 7 bases, V lost 1 base, and 7 bases had no gene match. Germline values: CDR1 MGHRA, CDR2 YSYEKL.

J is TRBJ2-5 and V is TRBV5-4; the match to TRBD1 covers 7 bases. The CDR3 has 14 amino acids. With 1 base clipped from V and 5 bases from J, the junction kept 5 bases outside the gene matches. Germline loops: CDR1 SGHNT, CDR2 YYREEE (reference sequence). CDR3 in DNA: TGTGCCAGCAGCTTGCCAGGGGGAACGGAGACCCAGTACTTC. Its translation: CASSLPGGTETQYF.

The chain combines TRBV9 with TRBJ2-1, with a weak D call TRBD2 (6 bases). Germline V gives CDR1 SGDLS, CDR2 YYNGEE. This CDR3 comprises 13 residues. The V gene lost 0 bases and the J gene lost 10 bases, with 11 bases spanning the gap. In DNA form, the CDR3 reads TGTGCCAGCAGCGTAGACGGGGCGGGGGAGCAGTTCTTC. The encoded protein is CASSVDGAGEQFF.

This sequence joins TRBV1 and TRBJ2-6. TRBV1 is an annotated pseudogene. The CDR3 sequence is 18 residues long. CDR3 region: CTSSYLSLCTSRANVLTF. CDR3 bases: TGCACCAGCAGCTACTTAAGTTTGTGCACAAGTCGGGCCAACGTACTGACTTTC.

The chain carries TRBV5-4 and TRBJ1-1; D is possibly TRBD1 (5 bases). With 0 bases removed from V and 6 bases from J, the gap between germline ends came to 15 bases. CDR1 and CDR2 (germline): SGHNT, YYREEE (reference sequence). The CDR3 contains 15 residues. CDR3 nucleotide sequence: TGTGCCAGCAGCTTGGAAGGGACCATACTAGCTGAAGCTTTCTTT. Its translation is CASSLEGTILAEAFF.

The gene calls are TRBV7-7 and TRBJ2-2; TRBD2 aligns across 9 bases. Germline trimming cut 6 bases from V and 4 bases from J; bases unmatched to any gene: 6. The V gene's germline CDR1 is SSHAT and CDR2 FNYEAQ (reference sequence). CDR3 size: 15 residues. CDR3 coding DNA: TGTGCCAGCAGGCCCCTAGCGGGGTTCACCGGGGAGCTGTTTTTT. It yields the protein CASRPLAGFTGELFF.

This chain connects TRBV5-3 to TRBJ1-5, with 9 nucleotides matching TRBD1. TRBV5-3 is sorted into the ORF group, with uncertain function. The CDR3 has 18 residues. V was pared by 0 bases and J by 4 bases, with 11 bases of the junction left unmatched. In DNA form, the CDR3 reads TGTGCCAGAAGCTTGGACAGGGGGCAAGATAATCGGAATCAGCCCCAGCATTTT. This gives the protein CARSLDRGQDNRNQPQHF.

The chain has TRBV6-5 and TRBJ1-1; no firm D call. From germline, CDR1 is MNHEY and CDR2 SVGAGI. The CDR3 has 11 amino acids. Between the trimmed V and J ends, which lost 8 bases and 5 bases, there was a span of 9 bases. The DNA for the CDR3 is TGTGCCAGCGGATGGGGTACTGAAGCTTTCTTT. This codes for CASGWGTEAFF.

The rearrangement links TRBV10-3 to TRBJ2-3; D is ambiguous. Germline V lookup: CDR1 ENHRY, CDR2 SYGVKD. This CDR3 region has 12 residues. Trimming took 0 bases from V and 6 from J, leaving 4 bases between them. For the CDR3, the DNA is TGTGCCATCAGTGAGTCGACGGATACGCAGTATTTT. Translating it yields CAISESTDTQYF.

The CDR3 is CASSLAREVETQYF. For the CDR3, the DNA is TGTGCCAGCAGCTTAGCGCGGGAGGTAGAGACCCAGTACTTC. V usage is TRBV7-2 and J usage is TRBJ2-5, with TRBD2 matching 8 bases. This CDR3 contains 14 residues. The V segment lost 0 bases and the J segment 4 bases; nucleotides outside the gene matches: 1. Germline V CDR1 and CDR2: SGHTA, FQGNSA.

V gene TRBV18 combines with J gene TRBJ2-7; 7 nucleotides line up with TRBD1. Per the germline V gene, CDR1 is KGHSH and CDR2 is LQKENI. The CDR3 consists of 14 residues. With 1 base clipped from V and 4 bases from J, the junction kept 4 bases outside the gene matches. The CDR3 sequence: CASSPRQGEYEQYF. As DNA, the CDR3 is TGTGCCAGCTCACCACGGCAGGGGGAGTACGAGCAGTACTTC.

V gene TRBV27 combines with J gene TRBJ1-4; 7 nucleotides agree with TRBD1. Germline V gene lookup returns CDR1 MNHEY and CDR2 SMNVEV (reference sequence). V lost 5 bases to trimming and J lost 3 bases; unmatched junction nucleotides: 21. This CDR3 region has 20 residues. CDR3 DNA sequence: TGTGCCAGCAGTGTGGGGCCAAGACAGGGTCAGTACTCGCCTAATGAAAAACTGTTTTTT. This sequence encodes CASSVGPRQGQYSPNEKLFF.

The chain has TRBV2 and TRBJ1-4; tentatively, D is TRBD1 (6 bases). The CDR3 is 14 amino acids. Trimming removed 5 bases from V and 7 bases from J, with 14 bases in between. CDR1 is SNHLY, CDR2 FYNNEI, per germline. The CDR3 spells CASSPQGGGEKLFF. In DNA, the CDR3 is TGTGCCAGCAGTCCACAGGGAGGGGGTGAAAAACTGTTTTTT. The full variable domain, in which reference TRBV2 and TRBJ1-4 provide the parts outside the CDR3, is EPEVTQTPSHQVTQMGQEVILRCVPISNHLYFYWYRQILGQKVEFLVSFYNNEISEKSEIFDDQFSVERPDGSNFTLKIRSTKLEDSAMYFCASSPQGGGEKLFFGSGTQLSVL.

The gene calls are TRBV6-1 and TRBJ2-1; D perhaps matches TRBD2 (5 bases). V lost 7 bases and J 7 bases, leaving 14 bases between the germline ends. CDR3 length: 13 residues. Germline CDR1 reads MNHNS; CDR2 reads SASEGT. Written as DNA, the CDR3 is TGTGCCAGCACCCTCTTCGGGGATAATGAGCAGTTCTTC. Its protein product is CASTLFGDNEQFF.

The gene calls are TRBV7-2 and TRBJ2-3, with 8 bases aligning to TRBD2. Trimming cost V 5 bases and J 7 bases; bases outside gene matches: 14. CDR3 length: 16 amino acids. Germline V lookup: CDR1 SGHTA, CDR2 FQGNSA. The CDR3 protein is CASSPGSGSPSNTQYF. The CDR3 DNA reads TGTGCCAGCAGCCCTGGGAGCGGGAGCCCCTCTAATACGCAGTATTTT.

A single count supports this clone. The chain is built from TRBV5-4 and TRBJ2-7; 11 bases match TRBD1. The CDR3 is 14 amino acids. CDR1 SGHNT and CDR2 YYREEE come from the germline V gene (reference sequence). With V trimmed by 3 bases and J by 4 bases, 3 bases remained unmatched. For the CDR3, the DNA is TGTGCCAGCAGCTCGAGGGACAGGGGGTACGAGCAGTACTTC. Its protein product is CASSSRDRGYEQYF. The full variable domain, rest sourced from reference TRBV5-4 and TRBJ2-7, is ETGVTQSPTHLIKTRGQQVTLRCSSQSGHNTVSWYQQALGQGPQFIFQYYREEENGRGNFPPRFSGLQFPNYSSELNVNALELDDSALYLCASSSRDRGYEQYFGPGTRLTVT.

The genes are TRBV5-5 and TRBJ2-3; a possible D gene is TRBD1 (5 bases). The CDR3 contains 15 residues. Germline V gene sequence: CDR1 SGHKS, CDR2 YYEKEE (reference sequence). V dropped 1 base and J dropped 4 bases, with 13 bases sitting between them. CDR3 bases: TGTGCCAGCAGCTTGTTGAGGCAGGGCCCAGATACGCAGTATTTT. It codes for CASSLLRQGPDTQYF.

The V and J genes are TRBV18 and TRBJ2-1; a weak D match, TRBD2 (6 bases). The germline gives CDR1 KGHSH, CDR2 LQKENI. The CDR3 is made up of 16 amino acids. The V end lost 3 bases, the J end lost 5 bases, and 17 bases lay between the germline ends. In nucleotides, the CDR3 is TGTGCCAGCTCACCGGGTCGAGGGCGGGATCACAATGAGCAGTTCTTC. It specifies CASSPGRGRDHNEQFF.

Concerning this clone: At the DNA level, this CDR3 is encoded by other sequences in the same sample as well. The rearrangement joins TRBV18 to TRBJ1-5; unclear D gene. From germline, CDR1 is KGHSH and CDR2 LQKENI. The V gene lost 3 bases and the J gene lost 1 base, with 10 bases spanning the gap. The CDR3 length is 15 residues. The CDR3 spells CASSPSGRSNQPQHF. CDR3 DNA: TGTGCCAGCTCACCGTCAGGTCGGAGCAATCAGCCCCAGCATTTT.

The chain has TRBV5-1 and TRBJ2-7, with D perhaps matching TRBD1 (6 bases). CDR3 length: 15 amino acids. V was pared by 0 bases and J by 5 bases, with 15 bases between. The germline CDR1 and CDR2 sequences are SGHRS and YFSETQ. DNA of the CDR3: TGCGCCAGCAGCTTGGCAGGTCAGGGGCGGGACGAGCAGTACTTC. Protein product: CASSLAGQGRDEQYF.

The genes are TRBV9 and TRBJ2-1, with D maybe TRBD2 (5 bases). The CDR3 contains 14 residues. Between the trimmed V and J ends, which lost 6 bases and 7 bases, there was a span of 17 bases. From germline, CDR1 is SGDLS and CDR2 YYNGEE. This chain's CDR3 is CASTRQLDLNEQFF. The DNA for the CDR3 is TGTGCCAGCACCCGTCAGTTGGACTTGAATGAGCAGTTCTTC.

The rearrangement uses TRBV28 and TRBJ2-1; D remains ambiguous. There are 14 residues in the CDR3. Germline V gene sequence: CDR1 MDHEN, CDR2 SYDVKM. The V gene lost 6 bases and the J gene lost 0 bases, with 9 bases spanning the gap. The CDR3 here is CASSHTYSYNEQFF. DNA for the CDR3: TGTGCCAGCAGCCACACCTACTCCTACAATGAGCAGTTCTTC.

This clone showed up just once. V is TRBV7-9 and J is TRBJ2-6; TRBD1 might be the D (6 bases). Per germline, CDR1 SEHNR and CDR2 FQNEAQ (reference sequence). Trimming took off 5 bases at V and 2 bases at J, with 22 bases between the two ends. The CDR3 sequence is 19 residues long. The CDR3 DNA sequence: TGTGCCAGCAGCCTTAGCCCGGGACAAGGGCTGGCTGGGGCCAACGTCCTGACTTTC. This encodes CASSLSPGQGLAGANVLTF.

The chain is built from TRBV4-2 and TRBJ2-3, with a weak D call TRBD2 (5 bases). CDR1 and CDR2 (germline): LGHNA, YNFKEQ. V was pared by 0 bases and J by 0 bases, with 10 bases between. CDR3 size: 16 residues. The CDR3 sequence is CASSQELLGSTDTQYF. The CDR3 region has the DNA TGTGCCAGCAGCCAAGAATTACTAGGTAGCACAGATACGCAGTATTTT.

The chain joins TRBV6-4 to TRBJ1-1; D not resolved. V lost 6 bases to trimming and J lost 0 bases, with 8 bases between them. CDR1 and CDR2 (germline): MRHNA, SNTAGT. The length of the CDR3 is 13 residues. The CDR3 region has the DNA TGTGCCAGCAGCAAACAATTGAACACTGAAGCTTTCTTT. The encoded protein is CASSKQLNTEAFF.

V is TRBV10-3 and J is TRBJ2-5; 9 bases agree with TRBD1. The germline V gene has CDR1 ENHRY and CDR2 SYGVKD. After removal of 6 bases from V and 5 bases from J, the junction contained 10 bases not matched to a gene. The CDR3 covers 15 residues. The CDR3 region is CAISTPDRGKETQYF. The CDR3, as DNA: TGTGCCATCAGCACCCCTGACAGGGGGAAGGAGACCCAGTACTTC.

This clone was detected a few times. The chain carries TRBV10-3 and TRBJ2-1, with 13 bases identical to TRBD2. With 3 bases clipped from V and 6 bases from J, the junction kept 2 bases outside the gene matches. The length of the CDR3 is 15 residues. Germline V lookup: CDR1 ENHRY, CDR2 SYGVKD. CDR3 amino acids: CAISEGTSGINEQFF. CDR3 nucleotide sequence: TGTGCCATCAGTGAAGGGACTAGCGGGATCAATGAGCAGTTCTTC.

J is TRBJ2-2 and V is TRBV14, with D perhaps being TRBD1 or TRBD2 (5 bases each). Trimming removed 2 bases from V and 0 bases from J, with 16 bases in between. The length of the CDR3 is 18 residues. Germline CDR1 is SGHDN and CDR2 is FVKESK. The CDR3 DNA follows: TGTGCCAGCAGCCAATCAGGGACGCTGGGTACGAACACCGGGGAGCTGTTTTTT. This gives the protein CASSQSGTLGTNTGELFF. The full variable domain, with the rest looked up from reference TRBV14 and TRBJ2-2, is EAGVTQFPSHSVIEKGQTVTLRCDPISGHDNLYWYRRVMGKEIKFLLHFVKESKQDESGMPNNRFLAERTGGTYSTLKVQPAELEDSGVYFCASSQSGTLGTNTGELFFGEGSRLTVL.

The V gene is TRBV7-9, the J gene TRBJ2-7, with 8 bases matching TRBD1. The junction had 4 bases not matched to a gene; V was cut back by 5 bases and J by 1 base. The CDR3 consists of 14 residues. Germline CDR1 is SEHNR and CDR2 is FQNEAQ (reference sequence). The CDR3 nucleotides are TGTGCCAGCAGCCCGACAGGGGTGTCCTACGAGCAGTACTTC. This sequence encodes CASSPTGVSYEQYF.